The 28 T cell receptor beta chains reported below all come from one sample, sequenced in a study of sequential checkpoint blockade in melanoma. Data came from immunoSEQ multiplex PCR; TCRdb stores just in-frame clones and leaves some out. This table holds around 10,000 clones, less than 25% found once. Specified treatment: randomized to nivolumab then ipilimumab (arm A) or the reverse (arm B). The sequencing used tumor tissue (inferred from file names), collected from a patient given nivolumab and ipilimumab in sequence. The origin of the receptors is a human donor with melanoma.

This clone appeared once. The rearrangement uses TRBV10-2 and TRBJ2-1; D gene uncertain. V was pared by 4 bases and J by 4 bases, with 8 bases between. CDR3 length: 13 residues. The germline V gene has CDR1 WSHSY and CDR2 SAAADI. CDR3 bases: TGCGCCAGCAGTGCGGACGAATACAATGAGCAGTTCTTC. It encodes CASSADEYNEQFF.

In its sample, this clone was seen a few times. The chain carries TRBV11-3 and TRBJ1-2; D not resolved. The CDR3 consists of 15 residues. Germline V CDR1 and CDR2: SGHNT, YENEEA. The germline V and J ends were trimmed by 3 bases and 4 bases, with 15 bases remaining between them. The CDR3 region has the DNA TGTGCCAGCAGCTTGAATTCGGCAGCCCGCTATGGCTACACCTTC. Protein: CASSLNSAARYGYTF.

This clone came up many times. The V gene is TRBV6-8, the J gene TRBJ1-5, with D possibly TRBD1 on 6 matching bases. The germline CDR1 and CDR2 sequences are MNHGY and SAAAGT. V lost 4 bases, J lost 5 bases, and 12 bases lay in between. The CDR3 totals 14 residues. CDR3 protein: CASSLGGPYQPQHF. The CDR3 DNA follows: TGTGCCAGCAGTTTAGGGGGACCTTATCAGCCCCAGCATTTT.

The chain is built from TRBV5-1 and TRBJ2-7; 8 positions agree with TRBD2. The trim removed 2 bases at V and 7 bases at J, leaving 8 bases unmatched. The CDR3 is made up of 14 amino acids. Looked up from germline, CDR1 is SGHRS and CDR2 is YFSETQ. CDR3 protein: CASSLQSGSWEQYF. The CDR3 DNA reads TGCGCCAGCAGCTTACAGAGCGGGAGCTGGGAGCAGTACTTC.

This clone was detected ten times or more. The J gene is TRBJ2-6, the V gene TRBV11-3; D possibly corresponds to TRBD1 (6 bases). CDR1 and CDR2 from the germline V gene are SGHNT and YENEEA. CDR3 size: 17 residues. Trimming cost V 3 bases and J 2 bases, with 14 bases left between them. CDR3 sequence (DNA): TGTGCCAGCAGCTTCATCAGGGGAGCGCCTGGGGCCAACGTCCTGACTTTC. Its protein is CASSFIRGAPGANVLTF. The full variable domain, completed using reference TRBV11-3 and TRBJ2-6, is EAGVVQSPRYKIIEKKQPVAFWCNPISGHNTLYWYLQNLGQGPELLIRYENEEAVDDSQLPKDRFSAERLKGVDSTLKIQPAELGDSAVYLCASSFIRGAPGANVLTFGAGSRLTVL.

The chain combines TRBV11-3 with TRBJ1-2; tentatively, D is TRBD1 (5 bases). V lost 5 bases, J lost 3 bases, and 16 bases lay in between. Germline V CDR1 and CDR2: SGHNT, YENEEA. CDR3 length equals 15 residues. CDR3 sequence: CASSPPGGAYYGYTF. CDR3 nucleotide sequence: TGTGCCAGCAGCCCTCCCGGCGGGGCCTACTATGGCTACACCTTC.

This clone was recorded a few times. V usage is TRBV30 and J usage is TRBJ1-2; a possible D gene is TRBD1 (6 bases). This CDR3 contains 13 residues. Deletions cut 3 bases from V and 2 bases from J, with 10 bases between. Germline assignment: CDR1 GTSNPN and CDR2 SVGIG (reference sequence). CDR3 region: CAWSPGVNYGYTF. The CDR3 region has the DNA TGTGCCTGGAGCCCAGGGGTAAACTATGGCTACACCTTC.

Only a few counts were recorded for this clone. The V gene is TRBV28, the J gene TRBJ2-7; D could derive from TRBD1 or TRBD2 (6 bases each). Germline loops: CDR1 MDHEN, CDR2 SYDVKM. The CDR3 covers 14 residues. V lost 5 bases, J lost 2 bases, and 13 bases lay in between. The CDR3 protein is CASSRGGKAYEQYF. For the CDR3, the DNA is TGTGCCAGCAGTCGAGGGGGGAAAGCCTACGAGCAGTACTTC.

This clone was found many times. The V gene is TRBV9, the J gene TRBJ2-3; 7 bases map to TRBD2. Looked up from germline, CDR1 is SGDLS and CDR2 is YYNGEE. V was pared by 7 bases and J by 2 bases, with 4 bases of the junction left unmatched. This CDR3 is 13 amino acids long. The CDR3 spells CASDSGPTDTQYF. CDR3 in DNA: TGTGCCAGCGATAGCGGGCCCACAGATACGCAGTATTTT.

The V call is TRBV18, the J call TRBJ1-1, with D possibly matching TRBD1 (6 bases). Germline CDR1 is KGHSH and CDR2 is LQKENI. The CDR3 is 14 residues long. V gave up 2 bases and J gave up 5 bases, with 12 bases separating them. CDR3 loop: CASSPSPGETEAFF. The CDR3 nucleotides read TGTGCCAGCTCACCATCCCCAGGGGAGACTGAAGCTTTCTTT.

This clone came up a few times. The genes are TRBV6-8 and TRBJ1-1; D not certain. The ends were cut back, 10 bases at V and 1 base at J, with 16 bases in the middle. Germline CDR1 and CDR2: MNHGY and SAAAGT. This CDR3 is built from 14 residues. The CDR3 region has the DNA TGTGCCATCTCTCCCCACGGAAAGAACACTGAAGCTTTCTTT. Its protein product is CAISPHGKNTEAFF.

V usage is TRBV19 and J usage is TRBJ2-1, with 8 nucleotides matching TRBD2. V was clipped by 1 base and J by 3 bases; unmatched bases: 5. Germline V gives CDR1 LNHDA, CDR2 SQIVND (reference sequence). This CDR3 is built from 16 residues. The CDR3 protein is CASSIAAGGSYNEQFF. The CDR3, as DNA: TGTGCCAGTAGTATAGCCGCGGGGGGTAGCTACAATGAGCAGTTCTTC.

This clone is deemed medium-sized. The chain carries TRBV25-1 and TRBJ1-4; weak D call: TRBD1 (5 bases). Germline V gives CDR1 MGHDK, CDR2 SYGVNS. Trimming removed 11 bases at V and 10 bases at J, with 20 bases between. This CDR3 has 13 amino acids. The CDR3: CAALQEPQGKLFF. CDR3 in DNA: TGTGCCGCCCTCCAGGAGCCCCAGGGAAAACTGTTTTTT.

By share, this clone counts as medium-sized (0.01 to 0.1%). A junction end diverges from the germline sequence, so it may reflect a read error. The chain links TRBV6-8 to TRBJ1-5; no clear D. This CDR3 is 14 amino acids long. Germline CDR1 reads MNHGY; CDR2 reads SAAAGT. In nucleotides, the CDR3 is TGTGCCAGCAGTGACTCGCGAATAAATCAGCCCCAGCATTTT. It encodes CASSDSRINQPQHF.

The CDR3 DNA reads as TGCGCCAGCAGCTGGTCCTACAGGGCGAACACTGAAGCTTTCTTT. Amino acid sequence: CASSWSYRANTEAFF. This sequence joins TRBV5-1 and TRBJ1-1; the D gene is possibly TRBD1 (6 bases). CDR3 length: 15 amino acids. Trimming took off 3 bases at V and 1 base at J, with 13 bases between the two ends. Germline V gene lookup returns CDR1 SGHRS and CDR2 YFSETQ.

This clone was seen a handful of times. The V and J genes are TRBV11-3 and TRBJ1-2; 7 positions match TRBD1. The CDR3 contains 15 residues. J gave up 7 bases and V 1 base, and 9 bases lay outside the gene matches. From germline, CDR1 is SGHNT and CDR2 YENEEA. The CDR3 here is CASSLVIRGRGGYTF. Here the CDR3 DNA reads TGTGCCAGCAGCTTAGTAATTAGGGGGCGCGGTGGCTACACCTTC.

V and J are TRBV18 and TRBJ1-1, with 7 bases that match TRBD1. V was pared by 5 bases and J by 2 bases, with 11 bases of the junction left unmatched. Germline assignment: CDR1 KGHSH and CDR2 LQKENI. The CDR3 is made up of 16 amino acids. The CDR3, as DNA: TGTGCCAGCTCATCCCTTTCCAGGGGGGGAAACACTGAAGCTTTCTTT. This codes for CASSSLSRGGNTEAFF.

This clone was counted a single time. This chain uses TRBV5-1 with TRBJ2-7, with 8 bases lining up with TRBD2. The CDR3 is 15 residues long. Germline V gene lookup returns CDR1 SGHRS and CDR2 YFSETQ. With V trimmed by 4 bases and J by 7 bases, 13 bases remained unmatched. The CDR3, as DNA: TGCGCCAGCAGCCGAGGGTTGCGGGGGGAGGAAGAGCAGTACTTC. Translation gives CASSRGLRGEEEQYF.

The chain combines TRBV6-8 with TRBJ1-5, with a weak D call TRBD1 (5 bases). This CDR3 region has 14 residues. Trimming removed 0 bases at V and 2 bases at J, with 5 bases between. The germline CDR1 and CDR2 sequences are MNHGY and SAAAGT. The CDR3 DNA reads TGTGCCAGCAGTTACTCAGGGGGCAATCAGCCCCAGCATTTT. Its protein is CASSYSGGNQPQHF.

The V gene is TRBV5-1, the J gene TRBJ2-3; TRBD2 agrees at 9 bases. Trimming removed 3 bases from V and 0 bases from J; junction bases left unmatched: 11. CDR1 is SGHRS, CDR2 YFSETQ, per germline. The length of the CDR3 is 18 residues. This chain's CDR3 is CASSSLTSGSTSTDTQYF. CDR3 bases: TGCGCCAGCAGCTCCCTGACTAGCGGAAGTACTAGCACAGATACGCAGTATTTT.

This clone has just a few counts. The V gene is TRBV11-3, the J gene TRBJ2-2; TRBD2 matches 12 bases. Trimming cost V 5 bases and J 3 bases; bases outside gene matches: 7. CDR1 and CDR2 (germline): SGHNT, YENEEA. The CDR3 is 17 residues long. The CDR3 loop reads CASSPGTSGLYTGELFF. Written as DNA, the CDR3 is TGTGCCAGCAGCCCCGGGACTAGCGGGTTATACACCGGGGAGCTGTTTTTT. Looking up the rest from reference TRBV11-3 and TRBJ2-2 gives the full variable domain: EAGVVQSPRYKIIEKKQPVAFWCNPISGHNTLYWYLQNLGQGPELLIRYENEEAVDDSQLPKDRFSAERLKGVDSTLKIQPAELGDSAVYLCASSPGTSGLYTGELFFGEGSRLTVL.

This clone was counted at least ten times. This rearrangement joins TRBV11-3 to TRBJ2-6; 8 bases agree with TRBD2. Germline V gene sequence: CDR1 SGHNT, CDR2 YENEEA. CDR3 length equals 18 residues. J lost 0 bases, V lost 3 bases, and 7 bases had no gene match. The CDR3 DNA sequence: TGTGCCAGCAGCTTGGGGACTAGGGGACACTCTGGGGCCAACGTCCTGACTTTC. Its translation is CASSLGTRGHSGANVLTF.

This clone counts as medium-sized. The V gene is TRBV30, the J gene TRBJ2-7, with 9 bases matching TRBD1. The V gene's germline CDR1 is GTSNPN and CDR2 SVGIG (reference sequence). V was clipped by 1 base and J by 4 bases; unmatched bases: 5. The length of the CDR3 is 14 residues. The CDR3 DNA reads TGTGCCTGGAGTGACAGGGGGCTAGGTTACGAGCAGTACTTC. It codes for CAWSDRGLGYEQYF.

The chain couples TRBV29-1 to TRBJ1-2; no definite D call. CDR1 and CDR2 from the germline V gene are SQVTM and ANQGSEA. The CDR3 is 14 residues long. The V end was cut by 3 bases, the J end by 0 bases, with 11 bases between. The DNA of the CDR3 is TGCAGCGTTGAGGGGTCCTTAGCTAACTATGGCTACACCTTC. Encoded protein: CSVEGSLANYGYTF. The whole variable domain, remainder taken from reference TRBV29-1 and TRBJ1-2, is SAVISQKPSRDICQRGTSLTIQCQVDSQVTMMFWYRQQPGQSLTLIATANQGSEATYESGFVIDKFPISRPNLTFSTLTVSNMSPEDSSIYLCSVEGSLANYGYTFGSGTRLTVV.

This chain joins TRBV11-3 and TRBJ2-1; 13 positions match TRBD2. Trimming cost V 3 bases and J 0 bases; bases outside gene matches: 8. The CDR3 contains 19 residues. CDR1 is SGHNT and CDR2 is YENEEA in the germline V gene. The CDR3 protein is CASSLAGTSGARSYNEQFF. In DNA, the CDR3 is TGTGCCAGCAGCTTGGCCGGGACTAGCGGGGCCCGCTCCTACAATGAGCAGTTCTTC.

CDR3: CSAIGGGRSYNEQFF. The CDR3, as DNA: TGCAGCGCAATAGGGGGCGGGAGATCCTACAATGAGCAGTTCTTC. V usage is TRBV29-1 and J usage is TRBJ2-1; D tentatively fits TRBD1 or TRBD2 (7 bases each). Deletions cut 7 bases from V and 1 base from J, with 17 bases between. This CDR3 spans 15 amino acids. Germline assignment: CDR1 SQVTM and CDR2 ANQGSEA.

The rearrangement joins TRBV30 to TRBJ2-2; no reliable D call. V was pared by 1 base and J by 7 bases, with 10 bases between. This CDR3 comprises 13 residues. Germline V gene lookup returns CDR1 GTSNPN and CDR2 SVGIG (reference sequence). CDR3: CAWSAGIRGELFF. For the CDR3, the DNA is TGTGCCTGGAGTGCCGGTATTCGCGGGGAGCTGTTTTTT.

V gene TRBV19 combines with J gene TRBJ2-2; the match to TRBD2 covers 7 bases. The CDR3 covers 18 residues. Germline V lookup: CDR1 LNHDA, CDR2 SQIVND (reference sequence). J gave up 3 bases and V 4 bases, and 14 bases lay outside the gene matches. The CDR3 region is CASSKPLRGVYHTGELFF. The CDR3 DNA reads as TGTGCCAGTAGTAAACCCCTACGGGGGGTGTATCACACCGGGGAGCTGTTTTTT. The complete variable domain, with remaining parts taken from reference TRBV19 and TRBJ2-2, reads DGGITQSPKYLFRKEGQNVTLSCEQNLNHDAMYWYRQDPGQGLRLIYYSQIVNDFQKGDIAEGYSVSREKKESFPLTVTSAQKNPTAFYLCASSKPLRGVYHTGELFFGEGSRLTVL.